This T cell receptor beta chain was recorded in a study of blood T cell repertoires in COVID-19. Whole-study context: Spain, Italy and the United States supplied samples that represented acute and convalescent COVID-19.

Only in-frame clones appear in the TCRdb table, and some are missing; sequencing was by immunoSEQ multiplex PCR. Among hundreds of thousands of clones listed, more than 70% were seen once. Each participant's cohort was designated according to participant-reported clinical history. The ends were cut back, 4 bases at V and 0 bases at J, with 10 bases in the middle. This CDR3 spans 15 amino acids. Germline V gene data show CDR1 as SGHRS and CDR2 as YFSETQ. This sequence originates from a man between 40 and 49 years old in a cohort exposed to, infected with or recovered from COVID-19 (not recorded which). The rearrangement uses TRBV5-1 and TRBJ1-4; D perhaps matches TRBD1 (6 bases). Sample: PBMCs or T cells enriched from blood (not recorded which). The CDR3 DNA reads TGCGCCAGCAGCCCCGGGACATCAACTAATGAAAAACTGTTTTTT. Its protein is CASSPGTSTNEKLFF. Full variable domain (outside the CDR3, taken from reference TRBV5-1 and TRBJ1-4): KAGVTQTPRYLIKTRGQQVTLSCSPISGHRSVSWYQQTPGQGLQFLFEYFSETQRNKGNFPGRFSGRQFSNSRSEMNVSTLELGDSALYLCASSPGTSTNEKLFFGSGTQLSVL.